A single sample gave rise to the 18 T cell receptor beta chains below, sequenced in a study of cytotoxic CD8 clonotypes in ibrutinib-treated CLL. This table comes from immunoSEQ multiplex PCR, and its TCRdb copy is limited to in-frame clones, with some not included. The sample consists of more than 10,000 clones, roughly 83% of them appearing once. Material: PBMCs, obtained at disease progression, from a patient treated with ibrutinib. These receptors originate from a human donor with chronic lymphocytic leukemia.

V gene TRBV10-3 combines with J gene TRBJ1-5; D is possibly TRBD1 (5 bases). The CDR3 has 16 amino acids. Germline V CDR1 and CDR2: ENHRY, SYGVKD. With 2 bases removed from V and 0 bases from J, the gap between germline ends came to 11 bases. The CDR3 DNA follows: TGTGCCATCAGTGAGCGGGGGGGGGTTAGCAATCAGCCCCAGCATTTT. Translated: CAISERGGVSNQPQHF.

This clone was observed once. The V call is TRBV6-1, the J call TRBJ2-2; TRBD2 agrees at 10 bases. The CDR3 sequence is 15 residues long. J was trimmed by 5 bases and V by 7 bases; bases with no gene match: 7. Germline V gene sequence: CDR1 MNHNS, CDR2 SASEGT. This CDR3 reads CASTNLAGETGELFF. Here the CDR3 DNA reads TGTGCCAGCACCAACCTAGCGGGAGAGACCGGGGAGCTGTTTTTT.

The J gene is TRBJ1-3, the V gene TRBV4-1, with 8 bases fitting TRBD1. This CDR3 is 17 amino acids long. CDR1 and CDR2 (germline): MGHRA, YSYEKL. With 1 base clipped from V and 2 bases from J, the junction kept 7 bases outside the gene matches. CDR3 amino acids: CASSQGPPGGAGNTIYF. In nucleotides, the CDR3 is TGCGCCAGCAGCCAAGGCCCACCAGGGGGCGCTGGAAACACCATATATTTT.

The V call is TRBV5-8, the J call TRBJ1-1; D unclear. V dropped 2 bases and J dropped 1 base, with 21 bases sitting between them. There are 18 residues in the CDR3. CDR1 is SGHTS, CDR2 YDEGEE, per germline. CDR3: CASSFTPDPGKGNTEAFF. CDR3 nucleotide sequence: TGTGCCAGCAGCTTTACGCCGGACCCTGGAAAGGGGAACACTGAAGCTTTCTTT.

This clone has only one observation. The V and J genes are TRBV29-1 and TRBJ2-2, with 9 bases aligning to TRBD1. The CDR3 totals 13 residues. The germline CDR1 and CDR2 sequences are SQVTM and ANQGSEA. J lost 3 bases, V lost 6 bases, and 2 bases had no gene match. The CDR3 DNA reads as TGCAGCGTCGGGACAGGGTACACCGGGGAGCTGTTTTTT. It translates to CSVGTGYTGELFF.

The rearrangement joins TRBV6-1 to TRBJ1-2; 12 nucleotides agree with TRBD1. V lost 9 bases to trimming and J lost 2 bases; unmatched junction nucleotides: 7. Per germline, CDR1 MNHNS and CDR2 SASEGT. This CDR3 is built from 15 residues. The CDR3 DNA reads TGTGCCAGTCTGGGACAGGGGGCGAGCAACTATGGCTACACCTTC. It yields the protein CASLGQGASNYGYTF.

This sequence joins TRBV5-1 and TRBJ2-5, with D maybe TRBD2 (6 bases). The CDR3 is made up of 16 amino acids. Germline V lookup: CDR1 SGHRS, CDR2 YFSETQ. Trimming shortened V by 0 bases and J by 1 base, and 13 bases separated the two germline ends. DNA for the CDR3: TGCGCCAGCAGCTTGGCTCCGATCGGGAGCCAAGAGACCCAGTACTTC. It codes for CASSLAPIGSQETQYF.

The rearrangement links TRBV6-1 to TRBJ2-3, with D tentatively TRBD1 (6 bases). Trimming shortened V by 6 bases and J by 5 bases, and 15 bases separated the two germline ends. CDR1 MNHNS and CDR2 SASEGT come from the germline V gene. CDR3 size: 14 residues. DNA for the CDR3: TGTGCCAGCAGATGGACACAGGGTAAAGATACGCAGTATTTT. Translation gives CASRWTQGKDTQYF.

The chain employs TRBV28 and TRBJ2-1, with D possibly TRBD1 on 5 matching bases. This CDR3 contains 16 residues. The V gene lost 7 bases and the J gene lost 0 bases, with 16 bases spanning the gap. CDR1 and CDR2 (germline): MDHEN, SYDVKM. The CDR3, as DNA: TGTGCCAGCATTCCCAGGGCATCGGGCTCCTACAATGAGCAGTTCTTC. Amino acid sequence: CASIPRASGSYNEQFF. Using reference TRBV28 and TRBJ2-1 for the parts outside the CDR3, the full variable domain is DVKVTQSSRYLVKRTGEKVFLECVQDMDHENMFWYRQDPGLGLRLIYFSYDVKMKEKGDIPEGYSVSREKKERFSLILESASTNQTSMYLCASIPRASGSYNEQFFGPGTRLTVL.

V and J are TRBV2 and TRBJ2-7, with D uncertain. The germline gives CDR1 SNHLY, CDR2 FYNNEI. V dropped 4 bases and J dropped 3 bases, with 7 bases sitting between them. The CDR3 length is 12 residues. CDR3 protein: CASSAALYEQYF. CDR3 bases: TGTGCCAGCAGTGCGGCCCTCTACGAGCAGTACTTC.

The rearrangement joins TRBV2 to TRBJ1-1, with D possibly being TRBD1 (5 bases). Trimming pared 6 bases from V and 10 bases from J, leaving 18 bases between. Germline assignment: CDR1 SNHLY and CDR2 FYNNEI. This CDR3 region has 13 residues. For the CDR3, the DNA is TGTGCCAGCAGCATATCGGGGGGTTGGAGAGCTTTCTTT. The encoded protein is CASSISGGWRAFF.

The gene calls are TRBV7-2 and TRBJ2-3; D is unresolved. V shed 0 bases and J shed 8 bases, with 9 bases lying between them. The length of the CDR3 is 13 residues. Germline CDR1 is SGHTA and CDR2 is FQGNSA. Here the CDR3 DNA reads TGTGCCAGCAGCTTAGCCCCCGGAGCTACGCAGTATTTT. This sequence encodes CASSLAPGATQYF.

The V and J genes are TRBV11-2 and TRBJ1-4; a weak D match, TRBD1 (5 bases). V lost 2 bases, J lost 8 bases, and 9 bases lay in between. Germline loops: CDR1 SGHAT, CDR2 FQNNGV. The CDR3 has 13 residues. The CDR3 loop is CASSLREGEKLFF. The CDR3 region has the DNA TGTGCCAGCAGCTTACGGGAGGGGGAAAAACTGTTTTTT.

The chain carries TRBV6-5 and TRBJ1-1; a weak D match, TRBD1 (5 bases). The V and J ends lost 7 bases and 3 bases respectively, with 18 bases between them. Germline CDR1 and CDR2: MNHEY and SVGAGI. The CDR3 has 15 amino acids. Here the CDR3 reads CASTWLGVPHTEAFF. The CDR3 DNA reads TGTGCCAGCACTTGGCTGGGGGTCCCGCACACTGAAGCTTTCTTT.

V is TRBV5-6 and J is TRBJ1-5; D is unclear. The CDR3 loop spans 13 amino acids. Trimming cost V 0 bases and J 5 bases, with 6 bases left between them. Germline CDR1 SGHDT, CDR2 YYEEEE. The CDR3 DNA is TGTGCCAGCAGCTTGGCGAGTCATCAGCCCCAGCATTTT. Protein product: CASSLASHQPQHF.

This clone occurred a few times. The CDR3 DNA reads TGTGCCAGTAGTATATCCGGGAGGATCTCTGGAAACACCATATATTTT. Translation: CASSISGRISGNTIYF. This sequence joins TRBV19 and TRBJ1-3; D gene unclear. CDR3 length equals 16 residues. Trimming left V 2 bases short and J 0 bases short, with 11 bases between. Germline V CDR1 and CDR2: LNHDA, SQIVND (reference sequence).

This chain links TRBV5-1 with TRBJ2-7; TRBD1 aligns across 8 bases. The germline gives CDR1 SGHRS, CDR2 YFSETQ. The ends lost 0 bases at V and 3 bases at J; junction bases unmatched: 2. CDR3 size: 14 residues. In DNA, the CDR3 is TGCGCCAGCAGCTTGGGGACAGGGCGCTACGAGCAGTACTTC. Translation gives CASSLGTGRYEQYF. Together with reference TRBV5-1 and TRBJ2-7, the CDR3 gives the full variable domain: KAGVTQTPRYLIKTRGQQVTLSCSPISGHRSVSWYQQTPGQGLQFLFEYFSETQRNKGNFPGRFSGRQFSNSRSEMNVSTLELGDSALYLCASSLGTGRYEQYFGPGTRLTVT.

The chain recombines TRBV6-1 with TRBJ2-7; D is perhaps TRBD1 (6 bases). V was clipped by 3 bases and J by 2 bases, with 17 bases between them. This CDR3 spans 16 amino acids. CDR1 and CDR2 (germline): MNHNS, SASEGT. Written as DNA, the CDR3 is TGTGCCAGCAGTGAGCCTGCCGGGACACGAGCCTACGAGCAGTACTTC. As protein: CASSEPAGTRAYEQYF.